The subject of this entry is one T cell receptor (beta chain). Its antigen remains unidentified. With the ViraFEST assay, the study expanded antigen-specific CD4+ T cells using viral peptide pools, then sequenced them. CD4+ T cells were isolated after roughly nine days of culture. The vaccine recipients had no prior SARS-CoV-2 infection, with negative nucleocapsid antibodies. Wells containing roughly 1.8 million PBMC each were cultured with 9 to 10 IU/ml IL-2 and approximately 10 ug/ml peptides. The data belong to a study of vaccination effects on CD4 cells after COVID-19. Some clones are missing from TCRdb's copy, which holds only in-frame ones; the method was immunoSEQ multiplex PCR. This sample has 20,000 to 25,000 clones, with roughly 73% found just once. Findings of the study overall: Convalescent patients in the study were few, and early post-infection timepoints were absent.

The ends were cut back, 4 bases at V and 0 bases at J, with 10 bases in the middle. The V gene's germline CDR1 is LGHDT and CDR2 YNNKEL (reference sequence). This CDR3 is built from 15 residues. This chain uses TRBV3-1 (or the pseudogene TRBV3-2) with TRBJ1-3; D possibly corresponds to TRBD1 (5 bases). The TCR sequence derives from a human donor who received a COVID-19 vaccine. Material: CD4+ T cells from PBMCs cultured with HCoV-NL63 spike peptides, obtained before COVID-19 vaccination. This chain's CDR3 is CASSRSDSSGNTIYF. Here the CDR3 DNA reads TGTGCCAGCAGCCGATCTGACAGCTCTGGAAACACCATATATTTT.